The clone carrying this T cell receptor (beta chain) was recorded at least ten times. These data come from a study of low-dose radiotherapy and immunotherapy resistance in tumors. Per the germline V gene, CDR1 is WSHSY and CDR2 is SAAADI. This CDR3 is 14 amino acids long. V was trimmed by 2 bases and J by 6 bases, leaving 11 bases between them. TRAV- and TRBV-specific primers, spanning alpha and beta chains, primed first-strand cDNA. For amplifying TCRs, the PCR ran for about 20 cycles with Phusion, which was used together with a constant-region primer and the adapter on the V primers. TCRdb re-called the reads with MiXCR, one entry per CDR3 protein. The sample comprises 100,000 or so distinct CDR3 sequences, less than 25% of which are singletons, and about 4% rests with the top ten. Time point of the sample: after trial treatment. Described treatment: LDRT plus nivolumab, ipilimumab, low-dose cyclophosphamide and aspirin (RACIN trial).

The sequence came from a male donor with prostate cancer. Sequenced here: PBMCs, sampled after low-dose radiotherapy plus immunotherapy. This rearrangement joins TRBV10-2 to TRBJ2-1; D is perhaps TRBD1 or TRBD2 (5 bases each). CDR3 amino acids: CASSEAGTSNEQFF. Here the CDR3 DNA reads TGCGCCAGCAGTGAGGCTGGGACCTCCAATGAGCAGTTCTTC.